These 22 T cell receptor beta chains were sequenced from one sample in a study of blood T cell repertoires in COVID-19. The assay was immunoSEQ multiplex PCR, and TCRdb's table has in-frame clones only and misses some. The profile shows a few hundred thousand clones, over 80% of them singletons. Source material: PBMCs or T cells enriched from blood (not recorded which). The receptors were sampled from a man aged 25 to 45 who had recovered from COVID-19.

The chain employs TRBV7-2 and TRBJ2-7; TRBD2 matches 11 bases. Per germline, CDR1 SGHTA and CDR2 FQGNSA. The CDR3 runs to 15 residues. With 4 bases clipped from V and 1 base from J, the junction kept 3 bases outside the gene matches. The DNA of the CDR3 is TGTGCCAGCAGCTCTACTAGCGGGGGTTCCTACGAGCAGTACTTC. It codes for CASSSTSGGSYEQYF.

The gene calls are TRBV18 and TRBJ1-2, with 12 bases identical to TRBD1. The CDR3 has 16 amino acids. Germline lookup yields CDR1 KGHSH and CDR2 LQKENI. Trimming took 3 bases from V and 4 from J; bases not matched to a gene: 6. CDR3 nucleotides: TGTGCCAGCTCACCCGGGACAGGGGGCTTTGTCTATGGCTACACCTTC. This translates into CASSPGTGGFVYGYTF.

J is TRBJ2-6 and V is TRBV18; D is undetermined. Germline lookup yields CDR1 KGHSH and CDR2 LQKENI. V was cut by 2 bases and J by 0 bases, with 5 bases left in between. This CDR3 is built from 15 residues. The CDR3 DNA follows: TGTGCCAGCTCACCAATCAGCTCTGGGGCCAACGTCCTGACTTTC. Encoded protein: CASSPISSGANVLTF. Drawing the rest from reference TRBV18 and TRBJ2-6, the complete variable domain is NAGVMQNPRHLVRRRGQEARLRCSPMKGHSHVYWYRQLPEEGLKFMVYLQKENIIDESGMPKERFSAEFPKEGPSILRIQQVVRGDSAAYFCASSPISSGANVLTFGAGSRLTVL.

V and J are TRBV6-5 and TRBJ2-3; 11 bases match TRBD2. Trimming removed 6 bases from V and 7 bases from J; junction bases left unmatched: 9. The germline gives CDR1 MNHEY, CDR2 SVGAGI. The CDR3 has 15 amino acids. The CDR3 sequence is CASSSLAGGLHTQYF. CDR3 DNA: TGTGCCAGCAGCTCCCTAGCGGGGGGATTGCATACGCAGTATTTT.

This rearrangement joins TRBV11-2 to TRBJ2-4; D might be TRBD2 (5 bases). Germline CDR1 SGHAT, CDR2 FQNNGV. This CDR3 comprises 17 residues. Trimming pared 4 bases from V and 1 base from J, leaving 17 bases between. CDR3 DNA sequence: TGTGCCAGCAGCTATGGACCGGGCGGCGGGGCCAAAAACATTCAGTACTTC. Translating it yields CASSYGPGGGAKNIQYF.

This clone was found a few times. J is TRBJ1-6 and V is TRBV4-2, with a tentative D call TRBD1 (5 bases). This CDR3 contains 17 residues. Deletions cut 4 bases from V and 0 bases from J, with 13 bases between. From germline, CDR1 is LGHNA and CDR2 YNFKEQ. CDR3 sequence: CASSPLYRSSYNSPLHF. The CDR3 DNA reads as TGTGCCAGCAGCCCACTATACAGGAGCTCCTATAATTCACCCCTCCACTTT.

This clone came up once. The V gene is TRBV24-1, the J gene TRBJ1-1; TRBD1 matches 10 bases. The J segment lost 4 bases and the V segment lost 4 bases, leaving 8 bases of the junction unmatched. This CDR3 comprises 16 residues. CDR1 is KGHDR and CDR2 is SFDVKD in the germline V gene. The CDR3 coding sequence is TGTGCCACCAGTGAGACACGGACAGGGGGGACCACTGAAGCTTTCTTT. It specifies CATSETRTGGTTEAFF.

The chain has TRBV7-7 and TRBJ2-1; 10 nucleotides agree with TRBD2. This CDR3 is built from 15 residues. From germline, CDR1 is SSHAT and CDR2 FNYEAQ (reference sequence). V lost 1 base to trimming and J lost 9 bases; unmatched junction nucleotides: 6. The CDR3 region has the DNA TGTGCCAGCAGCTTAGGGAGCGGGGGGGCTTCTGAGCAGTTCTTC. It specifies CASSLGSGGASEQFF.

This sequence joins TRBV21-1 and TRBJ1-2; the tabulated D call, TRBD1, remains unverified against the DNA. TRBV21-1 is a recognized pseudogene. The CDR3 extends over 17 amino acids. The CDR3 nucleotides read TGTGCCAGCAGCACAGACCGAGGGGACAGGCCGATCTATGGCTACACCTTC. Its translation is CASSTDRGDRPIYGYTF.

The gene calls are TRBV30 and TRBJ1-1, with TRBD1 matching 7 bases. V trimming: 3 bases; J trimming: 6 bases; junction bases outside the gene matches: 4. Germline CDR1 and CDR2: GTSNPN and SVGIG (reference sequence). CDR3 length: 12 residues. The CDR3 reads CAWRRQGSEAFF. DNA for the CDR3: TGTGCCTGGAGGCGACAGGGCTCTGAAGCTTTCTTT.

This clone occurred a few times. The chain employs TRBV30 and TRBJ2-1; tentative D call: TRBD2 (5 bases). V was cut by 1 base and J by 11 bases, with 9 bases left in between. The CDR3 consists of 11 residues. Per the germline V gene, CDR1 is GTSNPN and CDR2 is SVGIG (reference sequence). CDR3 coding DNA: TGTGCCTGGAGTGGGACTTCGAAGCAGTTCTTC. It codes for CAWSGTSKQFF.

The chain uses TRBV27 and TRBJ2-3; 9 bases are a match to TRBD2. The V gene's germline CDR1 is MNHEY and CDR2 SMNVEV (reference sequence). V trimming: 4 bases; J trimming: 0 bases; junction bases outside the gene matches: 5. This CDR3 contains 16 residues. CDR3 coding DNA: TGTGCCAGCAGTTACTCTAGCGGGGAAAGCACAGATACGCAGTATTTT. This codes for CASSYSSGESTDTQYF.

The chain has TRBV11-3 and TRBJ2-2; 7 nucleotides align to TRBD1. This CDR3 contains 15 residues. The germline gives CDR1 SGHNT, CDR2 YENEEA. V was pared by 1 base and J by 3 bases, with 2 bases of the junction left unmatched. As DNA, the CDR3 is TGTGCCAGCAGCTTAGGACAGGGCTACACCGGGGAGCTGTTTTTT. It codes for CASSLGQGYTGELFF.

V usage is TRBV29-1 and J usage is TRBJ2-3; 7 bases map to TRBD1. The V segment lost 5 bases and the J segment 4 bases; nucleotides outside the gene matches: 21. The germline gives CDR1 SQVTM, CDR2 ANQGSEA. The CDR3 runs to 18 residues. The CDR3 is CSVPKPPKWGQSADTQYF. The CDR3 bases are TGCAGCGTTCCTAAACCCCCTAAATGGGGACAGTCTGCAGATACGCAGTATTTT.

This clone was seen once. The chain joins TRBV20-1 to TRBJ2-1; TRBD2 aligns across 13 bases. J gave up 7 bases and V 3 bases, and 6 bases lay outside the gene matches. This CDR3 contains 15 residues. CDR1 is DFQATT, CDR2 SNEGSKA, per germline (reference sequence). As DNA, the CDR3 is TGCAGTGCTAGTGGTGGACTAGCGGGGGTGAATGAGCAGTTCTTC. It specifies CSASGGLAGVNEQFF.

Regarding this clone: The same CDR3 arises from other DNA sequences in this sample as well. This chain connects TRBV27 to TRBJ2-2; TRBD1 matches at 7 bases. J lost 0 bases, V lost 6 bases, and 7 bases had no gene match. The germline gives CDR1 MNHEY, CDR2 SMNVEV (reference sequence). This CDR3 is 16 amino acids long. The CDR3 loop reads CASSYTTGANTGELFF. Written as DNA, the CDR3 is TGTGCCAGCAGCTATACCACAGGGGCGAACACCGGGGAGCTGTTTTTT.

Turning to this clone: Other DNA sequences in this specimen translate into the identical CDR3. V and J are TRBV18 and TRBJ1-5, with TRBD1 as a possible D gene (5 bases). The CDR3 length is 14 residues. The V gene's germline CDR1 is KGHSH and CDR2 LQKENI. The V gene lost 2 bases and the J gene lost 7 bases, with 12 bases spanning the gap. CDR3 region: CASSPGQGGQPQHF. As DNA, the CDR3 is TGTGCCAGCTCACCAGGGCAGGGAGGCCAGCCCCAGCATTTT.

The rearrangement uses TRBV3-1 (or the pseudogene TRBV3-2) and TRBJ1-6; D unresolved. This CDR3 region has 14 residues. The V gene lost 5 bases and the J gene lost 7 bases, with 12 bases spanning the gap. Germline CDR1 and CDR2: LGHDT and YNNKEL (reference sequence). CDR3 protein: CASSAYGENSPLHF. Here the CDR3 DNA reads TGTGCCAGCAGCGCCTACGGGGAAAATTCACCCCTCCACTTT.

This clone was detected once. The chain couples TRBV4-1 to TRBJ2-5; TRBD1 aligns across 7 bases. Germline V gene sequence: CDR1 MGHRA, CDR2 YSYEKL. The CDR3 extends over 19 amino acids. The V segment lost 2 bases and the J segment 3 bases; nucleotides outside the gene matches: 18. The CDR3 here is CASSQRQGAETGLEETQYF. The DNA for the CDR3 is TGCGCCAGCAGCCAACGACAGGGCGCGGAAACTGGATTAGAAGAGACCCAGTACTTC.

This chain uses TRBV14 with TRBJ2-1; the match to TRBD2 covers 11 bases. The CDR3 spans 16 residues. V lost 1 base and J lost 5; bases outside the gene matches: 4. Germline V lookup: CDR1 SGHDN, CDR2 FVKESK. The CDR3 DNA reads TGTGCCAGCAGCCAAGTAGCGGGGGGGCTGGACAATGAGCAGTTCTTC. It specifies CASSQVAGGLDNEQFF.

The chain joins TRBV3-1 (or the pseudogene TRBV3-2) to TRBJ1-2; D not resolved. The germline CDR1 and CDR2 sequences are LGHDT and YNNKEL (reference sequence). This CDR3 has 11 residues. The V end lost 10 bases, the J end lost 4 bases, and 10 bases lay between the germline ends. CDR3 nucleotide sequence: TGTGCCACGGGCGGAGGCTATGGCTACACCTTC. Translation gives CATGGGYGYTF.

V is TRBV29-1 and J is TRBJ1-2; 7 positions agree with TRBD1. The trim removed 2 bases at V and 5 bases at J, leaving 5 bases unmatched. CDR3 length equals 13 residues. Germline assignment: CDR1 SQVTM and CDR2 ANQGSEA. This CDR3 reads CSVEPGQVYGYTF. For the CDR3, the DNA is TGCAGCGTTGAACCCGGACAGGTTTATGGCTACACCTTC.